This T cell receptor beta chain comes out of a study of human T cells and chemical hapten exposure. General study findings and limits: The study found that PT1 expanded TCR counts correlated positively with patch test score. In comparison with controls, expanded TCRs gave rise to a significantly larger number of large CDR3 similarity clusters.

TCRdb ran MiXCR on the RACE reads and lists one entry per CDR3 protein. Here the sample spans tens of thousands of distinct CDR3 sequences, 10% to 15% being singletons. On this clonotype itself: Its antigen is unidentified.

The CDR3 spans 17 residues. V was clipped by 2 bases and J by 5 bases; unmatched bases: 9. Time point defined: patch test 3, about 24 weeks after DPC sensitization. The treatment is: therapeutic diphenylcyclopropenone sensitization with weekly scalp DPC. Unseparated into fractions, whole blood served as the source from which total RNA was extracted. Here the sequenced sample was whole blood, taken in connection with sensitization to the hapten diphenylcyclopropenone (DPC). The clonotype was recovered from a woman aged 50 to 60 with alopecia areata. Some clones in this sample may be carry-over from other donors' samples. The chain is built from TRBV12-3 or TRBV12-4 and TRBJ2-2; 9 bases align to TRBD2. The CDR3 sequence is CASSLSGAGGRTGELFF. For the CDR3, the DNA is TGTGCCAGCAGTTTATCGGGAGCGGGAGGTCGGACCGGGGAGCTGTTTTTT.